A single sample is the source of the 10 T cell receptor beta chains below, sequenced in a study of blood T cell repertoires in COVID-19. Sequencing was performed with immunoSEQ multiplex PCR; in TCRdb, only in-frame clones are kept and a portion is missing. Of about 150,000 clones in the sample, around four fifths are singletons; the top ten hold roughly 5.6%. Sequenced: PBMCs or T cells enriched from blood (not recorded which). These receptors were taken from a man aged 65 to 85 who had been exposed to COVID-19.

The CDR3 loop is CASSDRGTGGYEQYF. The CDR3 nucleotides are TGTGCCAGCAGTGATCGGGGGACAGGGGGCTACGAGCAGTACTTC. The chain joins TRBV25-1 to TRBJ2-7, with 11 bases identical to TRBD1. With V trimmed by 3 bases and J by 3 bases, 4 bases remained unmatched. The V gene's germline CDR1 is MGHDK and CDR2 SYGVNS. This CDR3 has 15 residues.

The chain uses TRBV6-5 and TRBJ2-3; 7 bases agree with TRBD2. The CDR3 covers 13 residues. Per germline, CDR1 MNHEY and CDR2 SVGAGI. V shed 7 bases, J shed 4 bases, and the junction held 5 bases outside the gene matches. The CDR3 DNA reads as TGTGCCAGCAAGAGCGGGGACTCAGATACGCAGTATTTT. Translating it yields CASKSGDSDTQYF.

The CDR3 protein is CASSPDLGLAKNEQFF. In nucleotides, the CDR3 is TGCGCCAGCAGCCCCGACCTGGGACTAGCGAAAAATGAGCAGTTCTTC. The chain carries TRBV4-1 and TRBJ2-1; 10 bases are a match to TRBD2. Germline V gene data show CDR1 as MGHRA and CDR2 as YSYEKL. V shed 4 bases and J 7 bases; nucleotides not matched to a gene: 10. The CDR3 runs 16 residues.

This clone was detected a few times. The rearrangement uses TRBV7-9 and TRBJ2-7; 7 bases are a match to TRBD1. The trim removed 6 bases at V and 0 bases at J, leaving 8 bases unmatched. The CDR3 covers 15 residues. Germline V gene lookup returns CDR1 SEHNR and CDR2 FQNEAQ (reference sequence). The CDR3 reads CASSLTGTVSYEQYF. CDR3 DNA sequence: TGTGCCAGCAGTCTAACCGGGACAGTCTCCTACGAGCAGTACTTC.

The chain combines TRBV30 with TRBJ1-1; TRBD1 might be the D (6 bases). The CDR3 covers 12 residues. CDR1 GTSNPN and CDR2 SVGIG come from the germline V gene (reference sequence). V gave up 1 base and J gave up 7 bases, with 10 bases separating them. The CDR3 region is CAWSADRSEAFF. CDR3 bases: TGTGCCTGGAGTGCCGACAGGAGTGAAGCTTTCTTT.

V gene TRBV6-5 combines with J gene TRBJ1-1, with 10 bases fitting TRBD1. V gave up 5 bases and J gave up 5 bases; unmatched junction bases: 8. The CDR3 covers 15 residues. CDR1 and CDR2 (germline): MNHEY, SVGAGI. CDR3 sequence reads: CASSLRDRGLTEAFF. The CDR3 region has the DNA TGTGCCAGCAGTCTTCGGGACAGGGGATTGACTGAAGCTTTCTTT.

This clone was counted a few times. This chain connects TRBV7-2 to TRBJ1-5, with TRBD1 as a possible D gene (5 bases). The CDR3 runs to 14 residues. Trimming removed 1 base at V and 6 bases at J, with 10 bases between. From germline, CDR1 is SGHTA and CDR2 FQGNSA. CDR3 sequence: CASSLDSRGQPQHF. The DNA for the CDR3 is TGTGCCAGCAGCTTAGATTCTAGGGGTCAGCCCCAGCATTTT.

This clone was observed once. CDR3: CASKPGQGLHEQYF. The DNA of the CDR3 is TGTGCCAGTAAGCCGGGACAGGGGCTCCACGAGCAGTACTTC. The V gene is TRBV19, the J gene TRBJ2-7, with 10 nucleotides matching TRBD1. CDR1 is LNHDA, CDR2 SQIVND, per germline (reference sequence). The CDR3 is 14 residues long. V was pared by 7 bases and J by 5 bases, with 8 bases of the junction left unmatched.

The gene calls are TRBV5-5 and TRBJ2-2, with 9 positions matching TRBD2. This CDR3 is built from 15 residues. With 4 bases clipped from V and 2 bases from J, the junction kept 3 bases outside the gene matches. Germline lookup yields CDR1 SGHKS and CDR2 YYEKEE (reference sequence). The CDR3 sequence: CASSAGTSNTGELFF. CDR3 coding DNA: TGTGCCAGCAGCGCCGGGACTAGCAACACCGGGGAGCTGTTTTTT.

V and J are TRBV12-3 or TRBV12-4 and TRBJ1-4; TRBD1 is a possible D gene (5 bases). Trimming pared 3 bases from V and 14 bases from J, leaving 16 bases between. The CDR3 runs to 13 residues. CDR3 DNA sequence: TGTGCCAGCAGTTTCGTGACTGGGGGGAATCTGTTTTTT. Translation: CASSFVTGGNLFF.